The 3 T cell receptor beta chains reported below all come from one sample, sequenced in a study of T cell repertoires in cytomegalovirus infection. TCRdb independently ran MiXCR on the reads; one entry per CDR3 protein. The sample includes approximately 500,000 distinct CDR3 sequences, approximately 15% of them seen just once. The specimen was CD8+ T cells from PBMCs. The receptor source for this set is a human donor in good health (CMV status not recorded). Some clones in this sample may be carry-over from other donors' samples.

V usage is TRBV27 and J usage is TRBJ2-7; D might be TRBD1 (6 bases). The CDR3 spans 15 residues. The V end was cut by 6 bases, the J end by 3 bases, with 18 bases between. Germline V CDR1 and CDR2: MNHEY, SMNVEV (reference sequence). CDR3 region: CASSTGQLSNYEQYF. The DNA of the CDR3 is TGTGCCAGCAGCACAGGACAGTTGTCTAACTACGAGCAGTACTTC.

This clonotype was detected only a few times. The chain carries TRBV20-1 and TRBJ1-6; 7 nucleotides match TRBD1. The CDR3 has 13 residues. Per the germline V gene, CDR1 is DFQATT and CDR2 is SNEGSKA (reference sequence). The V and J ends lost 3 bases and 10 bases, in that order; junction bases with no gene match: 6. The CDR3 bases are TGCAGTGCTAGCTCGGACAGGCGGTCACCCCTCCACTTT. It yields the protein CSASSDRRSPLHF.

This clonotype was detected ten times or more. The genes are TRBV7-9 and TRBJ2-7; D may correspond to TRBD1 or TRBD2 (5 bases each). This CDR3 has 15 amino acids. Germline-derived CDR1 and CDR2 are SEHNR and FQNEAQ (reference sequence). Trimming left V 5 bases short and J 3 bases short, with 17 bases between. CDR3 in DNA: TGTGCCAGCAGCCCAGCGGTTCGGGGCCACTACGAGCAGTACTTC. Its protein is CASSPAVRGHYEQYF. The full variable domain, in which reference TRBV7-9 and TRBJ2-7 provide the parts outside the CDR3, is DTGVSQNPRHKITKRGQNVTFRCDPISEHNRLYWYRQTLGQGPEFLTYFQNEAQLEKSRLLSDRFSAERPKGSFSTLEIQRTEQGDSAMYLCASSPAVRGHYEQYFGPGTRLTVT.